What follows are 8 T cell receptor beta chains derived from one specimen sequenced in a study of T cells in Graves' hyperthyroidism and ophthalmopathy. TCR beta CDR3 regions were amplified from RNA transcripts. The TCR CDR3 first-round RT-PCR relied on the HTBI primer set. TCRdb itself ran the multiplex PCR reads through MiXCR, one entry per CDR3 protein. This sample yields about 520,000 distinct CDR3 sequences, of which approximately 25% are seen a single time; roughly 12% belongs to the top ten. Source material: blood. The receptors shown here come from a woman younger than 45 with Graves' ophthalmopathy.

This clonotype was picked up a small number of times. The chain has TRBV3-1 and TRBJ1-1; D is possibly TRBD1 (6 bases). CDR1 and CDR2 (germline): LGHDT, YNNKEL (reference sequence). This CDR3 has 14 amino acids. The V end was cut by 1 base, the J end by 4 bases, with 10 bases between. CDR3 nucleotides: TGTGCCAGCAGCCAAGGTTCAGGGGCCACTGAAGCTTTCTTT. This sequence encodes CASSQGSGATEAFF.

This clonotype was detected many times. The chain is built from TRBV20-1 and TRBJ2-5, with 9 bases aligning to TRBD1. The CDR3 loop spans 14 amino acids. From germline, CDR1 is DFQATT and CDR2 SNEGSKA (reference sequence). V shed 4 bases, J shed 4 bases, and the junction held 7 bases outside the gene matches. CDR3 sequence (DNA): TGCAGTGCTAACCCGGGACAGGGCGGAGAGACCCAGTACTTC. Amino acids: CSANPGQGGETQYF.

A few counts support this clonotype. The J gene is TRBJ1-1, the V gene TRBV27; D may be TRBD1 (5 bases). V lost 5 bases and J lost 11, with 15 bases in between. The CDR3 runs 12 residues. CDR1 MNHEY and CDR2 SMNVEV come from the germline V gene (reference sequence). The CDR3 loop is CASSGVGGGAFF. The CDR3 nucleotides read TGTGCCAGCAGTGGAGTCGGGGGTGGCGCTTTCTTT.

This clonotype was counted many times. This chain uses TRBV11-2 with TRBJ1-5; D uncertain. The CDR3 contains 15 residues. V lost 3 bases, J lost 5 bases, and 14 bases lay in between. CDR1 is SGHAT, CDR2 FQNNGV, per germline. The CDR3 sequence: CASSFGEAEDQPQHF. CDR3 nucleotide sequence: TGTGCCAGCAGCTTCGGGGAAGCGGAGGATCAGCCCCAGCATTTT.

This chain links TRBV7-2 with TRBJ1-5; 9 bases fit TRBD1. The CDR3 extends over 15 amino acids. The J segment lost 4 bases and the V segment lost 7 bases, leaving 8 bases of the junction unmatched. Germline V lookup: CDR1 SGHTA, CDR2 FQGNSA. For the CDR3, the DNA is TGTGCCAGCACCAGAACAGGGGGCGGTAATCAGCCCCAGCATTTT. Its protein product is CASTRTGGGNQPQHF.

The chain combines TRBV6-5 with TRBJ2-7, with TRBD1 matching over 7 bases. Germline V gives CDR1 MNHEY, CDR2 SVGAGI. Trimming took 6 bases from V and 1 from J; bases not matched to a gene: 12. The CDR3 length is 16 residues. The CDR3 protein is CASRPLGTAPSYEQYF. The CDR3 DNA is TGTGCCAGCAGACCCCTAGGGACAGCACCTTCCTACGAGCAGTACTTC.

CDR3 DNA sequence: TGTGCCAGCAGCTCAGGGGTAACTAACTATGGCTACACCTTC. Amino acid sequence: CASSSGVTNYGYTF. The chain is built from TRBV11-2 and TRBJ1-2; D might be TRBD1 (6 bases). The germline V gene has CDR1 SGHAT and CDR2 FQNNGV. Trimming pared 4 bases from V and 0 bases from J, leaving 9 bases between. The CDR3 totals 14 residues.

This clonotype has ten or more counts. A read error is possible here, since a much larger clone lies one base away. V gene TRBV6-1 combines with J gene TRBJ1-2; 9 nucleotides agree with TRBD1. CDR1 and CDR2 from the germline V gene are MNHNS and SASEGT. V gave up 2 bases and J gave up 7 bases; unmatched junction bases: 8. CDR3 size: 15 residues. The CDR3 here is CASSEKHHRGLGYTF. The CDR3 DNA reads as TGTGCCAGCAGTGAAAAGCATCACAGGGGGCTTGGCTACACCTTC.